The 19 T cell receptor beta chains presented below share a single source sample, sequenced in a study of Ad26.COV2.S vaccination and SARS-CoV-2 variants. Stated treatment: roughly 19 received Ad26.COV2.S at low or high dose, single or two shots; roughly five received placebo; per-sample allocation not given. Sampling was performed 63 days after the first vaccine or placebo injection. The protocol was immunoSEQ multiplex PCR, while the TCRdb copy is restricted to in-frame clones and leaves out a portion. The repertoire holds 500,000 or so clones, with roughly 89% as singletons. The sequencing used peripheral blood, collected in a trial of Ad26.COV2.S vaccine versus placebo. Source of these receptors: a person between 18 and 60 years old who received the Ad26.COV2.S COVID-19 vaccine or a placebo.

The rearrangement links TRBV5-6 to TRBJ1-1, with D unresolved. The V and J ends lost 0 bases and 3 bases respectively, with 3 bases between them. CDR1 is SGHDT, CDR2 YYEEEE, per germline. CDR3 length: 12 residues. The CDR3 protein is CASSLEYTEAFF. The CDR3 region has the DNA TGTGCCAGCAGCTTGGAGTACACTGAAGCTTTCTTT.

This clone has only a few counts. The rearrangement joins TRBV5-6 to TRBJ2-7; D possibly corresponds to TRBD1 (5 bases). From germline, CDR1 is SGHDT and CDR2 YYEEEE. With 0 bases removed from V and 3 bases from J, the gap between germline ends came to 10 bases. CDR3 size: 14 residues. CDR3 region: CASSLGDSHYEQYV. For the CDR3, the DNA is TGTGCCAGCAGCTTGGGAGACAGCCACTACGAGCAGTACGTC.

This rearrangement joins TRBV6-4 to TRBJ1-1; TRBD1 matches at 9 bases. From germline, CDR1 is MRHNA and CDR2 SNTAGT. The CDR3 has 13 amino acids. The trim removed 7 bases at V and 6 bases at J, leaving 6 bases unmatched. CDR3 coding DNA: TGTGCCAGCACCGACAGGGGGTTTGCTGAAGCTTTCTTT. This gives the protein CASTDRGFAEAFF.

This clone has just one count. V usage is TRBV19 and J usage is TRBJ2-5; the match to TRBD2 covers 12 bases. V lost 6 bases, J lost 3 bases, and 2 bases stayed unmatched. This CDR3 contains 14 residues. The germline V gene encodes CDR1 LNHDA and CDR2 SQIVND (reference sequence). The CDR3 DNA reads as TGTGCCAGTAGCTGGACTAGCGGGAAAGAGACCCAGTACTTC. Translating gives CASSWTSGKETQYF.

The chain joins TRBV5-6 to TRBJ2-5, with a weak D call TRBD2 (7 bases). CDR3 length equals 13 residues. Germline V gene sequence: CDR1 SGHDT, CDR2 YYEEEE. V was cut by 6 bases and J by 8 bases, with 17 bases left in between. The CDR3 sequence is CASTWGGGVTQYF. The CDR3 region has the DNA TGTGCCAGCACCTGGGGAGGGGGAGTAACCCAGTACTTC.

This chain connects TRBV6-4 to TRBJ1-2, with D possibly TRBD1 on 6 matching bases. Trimming removed 5 bases at V and 2 bases at J, with 12 bases between. The CDR3 is 14 amino acids. CDR1 and CDR2 (germline): MRHNA, SNTAGT. CDR3 bases: TGTGCCAGCAGTCGGGACAACCAAAACTATGGCTACACCTTC. It encodes CASSRDNQNYGYTF.

This chain joins TRBV5-1 and TRBJ1-1, with D tentatively TRBD1 (5 bases). The CDR3 contains 14 residues. CDR1 and CDR2 (germline): SGHRS, YFSETQ. Trimming cost V 4 bases and J 8 bases, with 18 bases left between them. The CDR3 loop is CASSPGTALQEAFF. CDR3 sequence (DNA): TGCGCCAGCAGCCCAGGGACGGCCCTCCAAGAAGCTTTCTTT.

The chain has TRBV6-2 or TRBV6-3 and TRBJ2-7, with TRBD2 matching over 11 bases. The CDR3 loop spans 14 amino acids. The germline V gene encodes CDR1 MNHEY and CDR2 SVGEGT. The junction had 2 bases not matched to a gene; V was cut back by 4 bases and J by 3 bases. The CDR3 region is CASSLAGGNYEQYF. The CDR3 DNA is TGTGCCAGCAGTTTAGCGGGGGGGAACTACGAGCAGTACTTC.

J is TRBJ2-5 and V is TRBV5-4, with D unclear. Deletions cut 2 bases from V and 4 bases from J, with 6 bases between. The germline V gene encodes CDR1 SGHNT and CDR2 YYREEE (reference sequence). The CDR3 covers 12 residues. The CDR3 nucleotides are TGTGCCAGCAGCTTTGGCGTAGAGACCCAGTACTTC. Residues: CASSFGVETQYF.

J is TRBJ2-1 and V is TRBV3-1 (or the pseudogene TRBV3-2), with 12 positions matching TRBD2. The CDR3 loop spans 17 amino acids. CDR1 and CDR2 from the germline V gene are LGHDT and YNNKEL (reference sequence). The trim removed 0 bases at V and 9 bases at J, leaving 9 bases unmatched. This CDR3 reads CASSQDLTSGRRSEQFF. CDR3 nucleotides: TGTGCCAGCAGCCAAGATCTGACTAGCGGGAGAAGGAGTGAGCAGTTCTTC.

V and J are TRBV19 and TRBJ1-2; TRBD1 agrees at 7 bases. V lost 8 bases to trimming and J lost 4 bases; unmatched junction nucleotides: 4. The V gene's germline CDR1 is LNHDA and CDR2 SQIVND (reference sequence). The CDR3 contains 12 residues. CDR3 sequence reads: CASQGDSYGYTF. In DNA, the CDR3 is TGTGCCAGTCAGGGGGACAGCTATGGCTACACCTTC.

The chain couples TRBV6-2 or TRBV6-3 to TRBJ1-5; possibly TRBD1 for D (6 bases). Germline lookup yields CDR1 MNHEY and CDR2 SVGEGT. V shed 0 bases and J shed 4 bases, with 10 bases lying between them. This CDR3 spans 15 amino acids. The CDR3 bases are TGTGCCAGCAGTTACTCCCCCAGGGGTAATCAGCCCCAGCATTTT. Translation: CASSYSPRGNQPQHF.

As concerns this clone: The same CDR3 is also encoded by other DNA sequences in this sample. The gene calls are TRBV28 and TRBJ1-5, with 10 nucleotides matching TRBD1. Germline-derived CDR1 and CDR2 are MDHEN and SYDVKM. The ends lost 6 bases at V and 4 bases at J; junction bases unmatched: 3. The CDR3 has 14 residues. CDR3 bases: TGTGCCAGCAGCTCGGGACAGGGGAATCAGCCCCAGCATTTT. Translating gives CASSSGQGNQPQHF.

The chain combines TRBV6-5 with TRBJ1-6; D is undetermined. This CDR3 contains 14 residues. V shed 5 bases and J shed 0 bases, with 5 bases lying between them. The germline gives CDR1 MNHEY, CDR2 SVGAGI. CDR3 sequence (DNA): TGTGCCAGCAGTAAGAGCTCCTATAATTCACCCCTCCACTTT. Encoded protein: CASSKSSYNSPLHF.

This clone was seen at least ten times. The rearrangement uses TRBV12-3 or TRBV12-4 and TRBJ1-2, with a possible D match to TRBD1 (5 bases). Trimming cost V 3 bases and J 7 bases, with 12 bases left between them. This CDR3 comprises 13 residues. DNA of the CDR3: TGTGCCAGCAGTTTTTTTGCAGGGACTGGCTACACCTTC. It yields the protein CASSFFAGTGYTF.

The V gene is TRBV5-8, the J gene TRBJ2-2; 11 bases align to TRBD1. CDR3 length: 14 amino acids. CDR1 is SGHTS and CDR2 is YDEGEE in the germline V gene. V trimming: 8 bases; J trimming: 6 bases; junction bases outside the gene matches: 6. CDR3 residues: CARGQGATPGELFF. Written as DNA, the CDR3 is TGTGCCAGAGGACAGGGGGCGACCCCCGGGGAGCTGTTTTTT.

This clone was seen more than once but under ten times. The chain carries TRBV7-6 and TRBJ2-5; D call uncertain. The CDR3 runs 17 residues. Between the trimmed V and J ends, which lost 4 bases and 4 bases, there was a span of 22 bases. Germline V lookup: CDR1 SGHVS, CDR2 FNYEAQ. The DNA for the CDR3 is TGTGCCAGCAGCTCATCGTTCCGAATGGCTAAAAGAGAGACCCAGTACTTC. Its translation is CASSSSFRMAKRETQYF.

The chain carries TRBV5-1 and TRBJ1-6; 7 bases map to TRBD1. The trim removed 3 bases at V and 9 bases at J, leaving 21 bases unmatched. CDR3 size: 19 residues. CDR1 is SGHRS and CDR2 is YFSETQ in the germline V gene. The DNA for the CDR3 is TGCGCCAGCAGCTCCCACCCCCGACCCGGGACAGCAAGCGGTTCACCCCTCCACTTT. Protein: CASSSHPRPGTASGSPLHF. The whole variable domain, filled in from reference TRBV5-1 and TRBJ1-6, reads KAGVTQTPRYLIKTRGQQVTLSCSPISGHRSVSWYQQTPGQGLQFLFEYFSETQRNKGNFPGRFSGRQFSNSRSEMNVSTLELGDSALYLCASSSHPRPGTASGSPLHFGNGTRLTVT.

This clone was counted once. The rearrangement links TRBV5-1 to TRBJ1-2; D unclear. With 0 bases removed from V and 8 bases from J, the gap between germline ends came to 8 bases. The germline V gene encodes CDR1 SGHRS and CDR2 YFSETQ. The CDR3 is 12 residues long. This CDR3 reads CASSLVGEGYTF. DNA for the CDR3: TGCGCCAGCAGCTTGGTCGGTGAAGGCTACACCTTC.